The entry below gives a single T cell receptor (beta chain) sequence along with its context. Its antigen is not identified. The data stem from a study of blood T cells in healthy people across ages. The study drew donors from healthy Caucasian individuals in Russia aged 6 to 90. PBMCs numbering at least 6 million were isolated per sample. Study-wide results and caveats: The study could not conclusively compare naive and antigen-experienced cells, given its unsorted PBMCs.

The CDR3 is 14 amino acids. Per germline, CDR1 KGHSH and CDR2 LQKENI. Trimming shortened V by 2 bases and J by 1 base, and 9 bases separated the two germline ends. A second PCR, run for about 7 to 12 cycles, used a sample-barcoded 5' primer plus a J-beta primer mix. Each TCR beta cDNA got a 12-nucleotide random molecular identifier. TCRdb reanalysed the 5' RACE reads using MiXCR and keeps one entry per CDR3 protein. The table has 1,100,000 or so distinct CDR3 sequences, around 45% seen once. V gene TRBV18 combines with J gene TRBJ2-7; no clear D gene. Specimen: blood. This sequence was found in a woman aged 55-75 years in good health. Written as DNA, the CDR3 is TGTGCCAGCTCACCAACCATAACGTCCTACGAGCAGTACTTC. This encodes CASSPTITSYEQYF.